This TCR beta chain appears in the sequencing data of a study of blood T cell repertoires in COVID-19. Background on the study: Whether acute or convalescent, the COVID-19 samples came from the United States, Italy and Spain.

Participants were aged about 18 to 90 years, lived in roughly 25 US areas, and enrolled virtually. Original handling: Estimation of nucleated cell counts was performed using reference gene primer amplification. Assay: immunoSEQ multiplex PCR; the TCRdb copy retains only in-frame clones and omits some. V and J calls and clone size are given by that table; D and trimming were obtained from the DNA. Of some 150,000 clones listed, about 90% were seen once; the top ten hold around 1.2%. Germline CDR1 KGHDR, CDR2 SFDVKD. The CDR3 is 18 amino acids. On this clone itself: At one of its ends the junction is not consistent with the germline gene, which may arise from a read error.

The sequence came from a human donor with acute COVID-19. The donor label of this sample is uncertain. The chain has TRBV24-1 and TRBJ2-1; 7 bases map to TRBD1. Sequenced input: PBMCs or T cells enriched from blood (not recorded which). The CDR3, as DNA: TGTGCCACCAGTGAGTACTGGGGACAGCCCCCCTCCTTCAATGAGCAGTTCTTC. It encodes CATSEYWGQPPSFNEQFF.